This TCR beta chain was identified in a study of PD-L1 blockade in urothelial cancer. Study as a whole: Blood drawn 3 weeks (second dose) and 6 weeks after treatment start was analyzed.

Each patient contributed between 1 and 8 total time points of blood mononuclear cells, pretreatment and during treatment. For this clone: Its antigen is currently unknown.

Overall study results and limits: Better survival was predicted when blood TCR clonality before treatment fell below the median.

TCRdb keeps only in-frame clones here, not all; method: immunoSEQ multiplex PCR. The sample contains approximately 52,000 clones, 77% of which appear only once. The material was PBMCs, obtained around atezolizumab (anti-PD-L1) treatment. The TCR was taken from a man aged 70-80 years with urothelial cancer.

The CDR3 region is CASSLTDWAGELFF. The DNA for the CDR3 is TGTGCCAGCAGTTTAACGGACTGGGCCGGGGAGCTGTTTTTT. This rearrangement joins TRBV27 to TRBJ2-2; tentative D call: TRBD2 (5 bases). The CDR3 sequence is 14 residues long. Germline V lookup: CDR1 MNHEY, CDR2 SMNVEV (reference sequence). With 2 bases removed from V and 6 bases from J, the gap between germline ends came to 10 bases.